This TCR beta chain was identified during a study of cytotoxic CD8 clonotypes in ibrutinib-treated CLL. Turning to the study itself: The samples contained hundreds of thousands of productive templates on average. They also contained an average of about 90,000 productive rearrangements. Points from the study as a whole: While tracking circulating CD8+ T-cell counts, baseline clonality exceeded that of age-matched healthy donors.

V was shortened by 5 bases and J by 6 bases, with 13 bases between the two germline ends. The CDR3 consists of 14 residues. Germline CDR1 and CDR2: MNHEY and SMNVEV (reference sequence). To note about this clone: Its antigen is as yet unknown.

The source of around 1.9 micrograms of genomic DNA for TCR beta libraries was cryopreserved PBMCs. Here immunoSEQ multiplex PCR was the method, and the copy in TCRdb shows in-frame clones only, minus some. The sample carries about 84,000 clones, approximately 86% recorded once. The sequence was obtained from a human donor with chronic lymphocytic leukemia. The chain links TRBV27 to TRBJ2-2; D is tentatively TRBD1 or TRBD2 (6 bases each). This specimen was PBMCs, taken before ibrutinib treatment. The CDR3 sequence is CASSMGGRAGELFF. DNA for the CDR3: TGTGCCAGCAGTATGGGGGGCAGGGCCGGGGAGCTGTTTTTT.